This TCR beta chain emerged from a study of T cells in Graves' hyperthyroidism and ophthalmopathy. Background on the study: It was at initial diagnosis, before any treatment, that peripheral blood was collected.

Ophthalmopathy cases scored 3 or more on the Clinical Activity Score and 4 or more on NOSPECS grade, with duration below 3 months. The CDR3 extends over 14 amino acids. After removal of 4 bases from V and 6 bases from J, the junction contained 10 bases not matched to a gene. Germline CDR1 and CDR2: DFQATT and SNEGSKA (reference sequence). At least ten counts were recorded for this clonotype. From RNA transcripts, TCR beta CDR3 regions were amplified. With the HTBI primer set, the TCR CDR3 went through a first round of RT-PCR. TCRdb used MiXCR to reprocess the multiplex PCR reads, holding one entry per CDR3 protein. The data hold about 600,000 distinct CDR3 sequences, with around 16% observed a single time.

Specimen: blood. This sequence joins TRBV20-1 and TRBJ1-2; 8 nucleotides agree with TRBD1. This clonotype originated in a woman between 35 and 50 years old with Graves' ophthalmopathy. The CDR3 spells CSATSGGAGDGYTF. CDR3 sequence (DNA): TGCAGTGCTACCTCAGGGGGCGCGGGTGATGGCTACACCTTC.